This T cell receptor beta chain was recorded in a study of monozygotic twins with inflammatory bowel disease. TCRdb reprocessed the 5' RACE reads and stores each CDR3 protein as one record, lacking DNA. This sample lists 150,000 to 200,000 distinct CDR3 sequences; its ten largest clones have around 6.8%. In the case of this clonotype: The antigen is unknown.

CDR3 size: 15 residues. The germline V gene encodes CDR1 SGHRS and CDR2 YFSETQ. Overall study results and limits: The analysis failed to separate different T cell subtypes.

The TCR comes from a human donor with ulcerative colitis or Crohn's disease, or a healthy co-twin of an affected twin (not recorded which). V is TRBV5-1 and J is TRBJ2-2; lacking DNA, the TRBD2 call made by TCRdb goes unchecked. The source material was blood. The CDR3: CASSLGGADTGELFF. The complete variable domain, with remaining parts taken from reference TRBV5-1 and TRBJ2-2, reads KAGVTQTPRYLIKTRGQQVTLSCSPISGHRSVSWYQQTPGQGLQFLFEYFSETQRNKGNFPGRFSGRQFSNSRSEMNVSTLELGDSALYLCASSLGGADTGELFFGEGSRLTVL.